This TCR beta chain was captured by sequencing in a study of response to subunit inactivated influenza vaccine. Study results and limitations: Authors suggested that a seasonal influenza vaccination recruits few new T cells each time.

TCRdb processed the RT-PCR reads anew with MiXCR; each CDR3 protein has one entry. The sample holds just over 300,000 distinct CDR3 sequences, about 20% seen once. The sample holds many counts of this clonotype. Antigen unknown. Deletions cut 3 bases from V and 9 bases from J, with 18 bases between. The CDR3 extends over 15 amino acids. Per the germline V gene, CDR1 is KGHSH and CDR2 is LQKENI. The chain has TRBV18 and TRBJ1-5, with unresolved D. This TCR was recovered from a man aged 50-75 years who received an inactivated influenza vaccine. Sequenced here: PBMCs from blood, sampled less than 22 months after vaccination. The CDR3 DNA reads TGTGCCAGCTCACCGGCGGTGAACACCGGGCGGCCCCAGCATTTT. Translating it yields CASSPAVNTGRPQHF.